What follows describes a single T cell receptor (beta chain). What it recognizes is unknown. This may be a read error, as it is one base from a much larger clone. This sample is part of a study of tumor-infiltrating lymphocytes in primary liver carcinoma. In the study overall: The study obtained roughly 3.65 to 7.13 million productive TCRbeta reads per sample, similar across tissue types. General study findings and limits: The use of bulk unsorted samples meant that CD4+ and CD8+ repertoires were not compared. Among the pair types, tumor region pairs showed more overlap than tumor-adjacent and tumor-blood pairs.

Reverse transcription of roughly 470 ng total RNA with a constant-region primer produced TCR beta cDNA. Construction of TCR beta libraries relied on three successive nested multiplex PCR rounds employing slightly modified ARM-PCR. TCRdb processed the multiplex PCR reads anew with MiXCR; each CDR3 protein has one entry. The sample records 310,000 or so distinct CDR3 sequences, 45% to 70% being singletons. RNA was extracted from whole blood without cell sorting, alongside germline DNA. The sequenced sample was peripheral blood. This sequence was found in a woman in her twenties or thirties with primary liver carcinoma and hepatitis B virus infection.

The CDR3 here is CASSLPSSRGELLF. The CDR3 DNA reads TGTGCCAGCAGCCTTCCCTCTTCGCGCGGGGAGCTGCTTTTT. The gene calls are TRBV4-2 and TRBJ2-2; a weak D match, TRBD2 (6 bases). CDR1 is LGHNA, CDR2 YNFKEQ, per germline. The CDR3 runs to 14 residues.